The clone carrying this T cell receptor (beta chain) was counted a single time. Its specificity is unknown. Here immunoSEQ multiplex PCR was the method, and the copy in TCRdb shows in-frame clones only, minus some. The sample lists 57,000 or so clones; 94% were seen once. Donation came from healthy Finnish infants having corrective surgery for congenital heart defects. An approximately 0.5-1 mL peripheral blood aliquot was taken intraoperatively from four of eight donors. No fixed cell number was used; all available blood leukocytes supplied DNA. The data were taken from a study of human thymus T cells. Overall study results and limits: Thymic and blood repertoires appeared to carry a bias in their V and J gene usage.

Germline CDR1 and CDR2: MDHEN and SYDVKM. Trimming cost V 8 bases and J 1 base, with 12 bases left between them. The CDR3 length is 14 residues. This sequence was found in a boy under two years old with a congenital heart defect but otherwise immunologically healthy. Sequenced input: blood. V is TRBV28 and J is TRBJ1-5, with D possibly TRBD1 on 6 matching bases. CDR3 nucleotide sequence: TGTGCCAGCCTGAAAGGGGGAAGCAATCAGCCCCAGCATTTT. It is translated as CASLKGGSNQPQHF.